One sample yielded the 31 T cell receptor beta chains listed below, sequenced in a study of prognosis after radiotherapy for stage I lung cancer. From genomic DNA, TCR beta CDR3 was amplified by two-round multiplex PCR. The authors ran first-round PCR with primers specific to each TRBV and TRBJ gene. TCRdb reanalysed the multiplex PCR reads using MiXCR and keeps one entry per CDR3 protein. The sample has approximately 35,000 distinct CDR3 sequences, 34% seen once; the top ten hold approximately 17%. The starting material was PBMCs, obtained before or after stereotactic body radiation therapy (not recorded which). These receptors were collected from a donor of 50 years or more with non-small cell lung cancer.

This clonotype was counted at least ten times. This rearrangement joins TRBV5-1 to TRBJ1-5; D is uncertain. V was cut by 0 bases and J by 3 bases, with 10 bases left in between. Looked up from germline, CDR1 is SGHRS and CDR2 is YFSETQ. CDR3 length equals 15 residues. The CDR3 loop reads CASSLGPGDNQPQHF. The DNA for the CDR3 is TGCGCCAGCAGCTTGGGTCCGGGTGACAATCAGCCCCAGCATTTT.

This clonotype is categorized as medium-sized (0.01 to 0.1%). The CDR3 DNA reads TGTGCCAGCAGTTACCTTTCGTCCAGGGATAATTCACCCCTCCACTTT. This translates into CASSYLSSRDNSPLHF. This sequence joins TRBV6-2 or TRBV6-3 and TRBJ1-6; a possible D gene is TRBD1 (5 bases). CDR3 size: 16 residues. Trimming left V 2 bases short and J 5 bases short, with 13 bases between. The germline V gene encodes CDR1 MNHEY and CDR2 SVGEGT.

This clonotype was found many times. The V gene is TRBV7-3, the J gene TRBJ2-3; the match to TRBD2 covers 8 bases. J gave up 1 base and V 1 base, and 1 base lay outside the gene matches. Germline V lookup: CDR1 SGHTA, CDR2 FQGTGA. The CDR3 totals 15 residues. CDR3 amino acids: CASSLNGGGTDTQYF. The CDR3 DNA follows: TGTGCCAGCAGCTTAAACGGGGGGGGCACAGATACGCAGTATTTT.

In this sample, this clonotype turned up many times. The chain couples TRBV2 to TRBJ1-1; D may be TRBD1 (6 bases). V lost 5 bases and J lost 0, with 13 bases in between. Germline CDR1 SNHLY, CDR2 FYNNEI. The CDR3 runs to 15 residues. CDR3 nucleotides: TGTGCCAGCAGTCGGGACATCAACATGAACACTGAAGCTTTCTTT. Residues: CASSRDINMNTEAFF.

This clonotype occurred a few times. The rearrangement uses TRBV24-1 and TRBJ2-1; unclear D gene. The CDR3 runs 12 residues. Deletions cut 3 bases from V and 13 bases from J, with 12 bases between. The V gene's germline CDR1 is KGHDR and CDR2 SFDVKD. The CDR3 here is CATSDELGKQFF. DNA for the CDR3: TGTGCCACCAGTGATGAATTGGGGAAACAGTTCTTC.

This clonotype was observed at least ten times. The genes are TRBV7-9 and TRBJ1-2; a possible D gene is TRBD1 (6 bases). The CDR3 has 13 residues. Germline CDR1 is SEHNR and CDR2 is FQNEAQ (reference sequence). V was trimmed by 6 bases and J by 8 bases, leaving 16 bases between them. CDR3 DNA: TGTGCCAGCAGTTATCCGGGACACCAAGGCTACACCTTC. It codes for CASSYPGHQGYTF. The whole variable domain, remainder taken from reference TRBV7-9 and TRBJ1-2, is DTGVSQNPRHKITKRGQNVTFRCDPISEHNRLYWYRQTLGQGPEFLTYFQNEAQLEKSRLLSDRFSAERPKGSFSTLEIQRTEQGDSAMYLCASSYPGHQGYTFGSGTRLTVV.

The genes are TRBV20-1 and TRBJ2-5; no firm D call. CDR1 and CDR2 from the germline V gene are DFQATT and SNEGSKA (reference sequence). The V end lost 6 bases, the J end lost 1 base, and 9 bases lay between the germline ends. This CDR3 has 12 residues. CDR3 loop: CSASTSQETQYF. As DNA, the CDR3 is TGCAGTGCGTCCACCAGCCAAGAGACCCAGTACTTC.

This clonotype was seen a handful of times. The chain employs TRBV11-2 and TRBJ2-5, with TRBD2 matching 8 bases. CDR1 is SGHAT, CDR2 FQNNGV, per germline. This CDR3 comprises 13 residues. Unmatched junction bases numbered 3, after V lost 4 bases and J lost 5 bases. CDR3 protein: CASSSREDETQYF. For the CDR3, the DNA is TGTGCCAGCAGCTCGCGGGAGGACGAGACCCAGTACTTC.

This clonotype was seen a handful of times. V gene TRBV7-9 combines with J gene TRBJ2-7, with 8 nucleotides matching TRBD2. Germline V lookup: CDR1 SEHNR, CDR2 FQNEAQ (reference sequence). The CDR3 consists of 17 residues. V dropped 5 bases and J dropped 5; count of bases not matched to a gene: 17. CDR3 sequence reads: CASSQLSISGIVDEQYF. The CDR3 DNA is TGTGCCAGCAGCCAACTTAGTATTAGCGGGATCGTAGACGAGCAGTACTTC.

This clonotype has ten or more counts. The chain employs TRBV6-1 and TRBJ2-3, with TRBD2 matching 11 bases. Trimming at V came to 6 bases and at J to 2 bases, leaving 7 bases not matched to a gene. The CDR3 is 16 residues long. The germline V gene encodes CDR1 MNHNS and CDR2 SASEGT. As DNA, the CDR3 is TGTGCCAGCAGACCTCGGACTAGCGGGCTCACAGATACGCAGTATTTT. This encodes CASRPRTSGLTDTQYF.

Note on this clonotype: A far larger clone is off by one base, so a read error is likely. The chain uses TRBV6-9 and TRBJ2-5, with D unclear. Trimming removed 3 bases at V and 5 bases at J, with 16 bases between. Looked up from germline, CDR1 is MNHGY and CDR2 is SVAAGI. The CDR3 has 15 amino acids. The CDR3 DNA reads TGTGCCAGCAGTTACTCAGGCTGGGTTGCGGAGACCCAGTACTTC. Protein product: CASSYSGWVAETQYF.

The chain recombines TRBV28 with TRBJ2-7; D perhaps matches TRBD2 (6 bases). The V end was cut by 4 bases, the J end by 7 bases, with 17 bases between. Germline loops: CDR1 MDHEN, CDR2 SYDVKM. The CDR3 extends over 14 amino acids. This CDR3 reads CASSSAGTPWEQYF. As DNA, the CDR3 is TGTGCCAGCAGTTCAGCTGGGACTCCGTGGGAGCAGTACTTC.

This clonotype was counted ten times or more. This CDR3 reads CASSKYRTTGLDNQPQHF. The CDR3 nucleotides are TGTGCCAGCAGCAAATACCGGACCACAGGGTTGGACAATCAGCCCCAGCATTTT. This chain uses TRBV2 with TRBJ1-5; a weak D match, TRBD1 (6 bases). The germline V gene encodes CDR1 SNHLY and CDR2 FYNNEI. V was cut by 6 bases and J by 3 bases, with 24 bases left in between. The CDR3 sequence is 18 residues long.

Many counts were recorded for this clonotype. The chain employs TRBV7-9 and TRBJ2-7, with D possibly TRBD2 on 5 matching bases. The CDR3 has 15 amino acids. CDR1 SEHNR and CDR2 FQNEAQ come from the germline V gene (reference sequence). Trimming pared 6 bases from V and 6 bases from J, leaving 21 bases between. This CDR3 is CASSIVTSQSGEQYF. CDR3 sequence (DNA): TGTGCCAGCAGTATCGTCACTAGTCAGTCGGGCGAGCAGTACTTC.

Note on this clonotype: Because it lacks the conserved phenylalanine or tryptophan at the end, this CDR3 is likely a read error. No DNA is shown, since the ends of the CDR3 on it are uncertain; the CDR3 is the one TCRdb lists. The CDR3 here is CASRDDTGDSGELFS. The V gene is TRBV12-3 or TRBV12-4, the J gene TRBJ2-2; the table's TRBD1 call for D was not verified on the DNA. The CDR3 length equals 15 residues, ends included.

Comments on this clonotype: At one of its ends the junction is not consistent with the germline gene, which may arise from a read error. This chain connects TRBV7-6 to TRBJ2-7; D might be TRBD2 (5 bases). The CDR3 has 17 amino acids. The germline gives CDR1 SGHVS, CDR2 FNYEAQ. CDR3 sequence: CASSLVLAGAISYDQYF. CDR3 nucleotides: TGTGCCAGCAGCTTAGTTCTAGCTGGAGCGATCTCCTACGATCAGTACTTC.

This chain joins TRBV10-3 and TRBJ2-7; a weak D match, TRBD2 (5 bases). Germline V gene sequence: CDR1 ENHRY, CDR2 SYGVKD. The CDR3 has 12 amino acids. Trimming shortened V by 10 bases and J by 7 bases, and 17 bases separated the two germline ends. CDR3 amino acids: CASSLSTGEQYF. CDR3 nucleotide sequence: TGTGCCAGCAGCCTCTCCACGGGAGAGCAGTACTTC.

This clonotype showed up many times. The V call is TRBV9, the J call TRBJ2-3; 7 nucleotides line up with TRBD2. CDR3 length: 13 residues. Germline CDR1 reads SGDLS; CDR2 reads YYNGEE. DNA of the CDR3: TGTGCTCCAGGGAGGGGTAGCACAGATACGCAGTATTTT. The encoded protein is CAPGRGSTDTQYF. Supplemented by reference TRBV9 and TRBJ2-3, the full variable domain reads DSGVTQTPKHLITATGQRVTLRCSPRSGDLSVYWYQQSLDQGLQFLIQYYNGEERAKGNILERFSAQQFPDLHSELNLSSLELGDSALYFCAPGRGSTDTQYFGPGTRLTVL.

The rearrangement links TRBV11-2 to TRBJ2-7, with TRBD2 matching 7 bases. The CDR3 loop spans 17 amino acids. Germline CDR1 reads SGHAT; CDR2 reads FQNNGV. The V gene end was trimmed by 4 bases and the J gene end by 1 base; junction bases not matched to a gene: 13. The CDR3 sequence is CASSSGIPSGDSYEQYF. The DNA for the CDR3 is TGTGCCAGCAGCTCGGGTATTCCGAGCGGGGATTCCTACGAGCAGTACTTC.

To note about this clonotype: One base away lies a much larger clone, so this may be a sequencing read error. The V call is TRBV6-2 or TRBV6-3, the J call TRBJ1-1; no definite D call. From germline, CDR1 is MNHEY and CDR2 SVGEGT. V gave up 6 bases and J gave up 8 bases, with 13 bases separating them. The CDR3 consists of 12 residues. The CDR3 DNA follows: TGTGCCAGCAGACCCGGAGCGGTCGAAGCTTTCTTT. Amino acids: CASRPGAVEAFF.

There are many counts of this clonotype. V gene TRBV20-1 combines with J gene TRBJ2-3, with a weak D call TRBD2 (5 bases). In germline, CDR1 is DFQATT, CDR2 SNEGSKA (reference sequence). The V end lost 0 bases, the J end lost 1 base, and 11 bases lay between the germline ends. The CDR3 length is 15 residues. CDR3 coding DNA: TGCAGTGCTAGAGACGCTCTCGGGGGCACAGATACGCAGTATTTT. The encoded protein is CSARDALGGTDTQYF.

About this clonotype itself: This may be a read error, as it is one base from a much larger clone. The chain recombines TRBV6-2 or TRBV6-3 with TRBJ2-5, with D possibly being TRBD1 (6 bases). The CDR3 has 13 amino acids. Germline CDR1 is MNHEY and CDR2 is SVGEGT. Trimming stripped 1 base from V and 5 bases from J, with 8 bases between. The CDR3 DNA follows: TGTGCCAGCAGTTACTGGCAGGGGGAGACCCAGTACTTC. Translated, it gives CASSYWQGETQYF.

This clonotype was seen only once. This sequence joins TRBV5-4 and TRBJ2-5; no firm D call. V lost 3 bases and J 2 bases, leaving 17 bases between the germline ends. CDR1 SGHNT and CDR2 YYREEE come from the germline V gene (reference sequence). This CDR3 is built from 16 residues. CDR3 amino acids: CASSSRMKDGQETQYF. As DNA, the CDR3 is TGTGCCAGCAGCTCCCGCATGAAGGACGGTCAAGAGACCCAGTACTTC.

This clonotype was picked up many times. This chain joins TRBV28 and TRBJ1-1; D is perhaps TRBD1 (5 bases). V lost 5 bases and J lost 0, with 13 bases in between. The CDR3 runs to 15 residues. CDR1 is MDHEN, CDR2 SYDVKM, per germline. DNA for the CDR3: TGTGCCAGCAGTCCGAGCAGGGTGGTGAACACTGAAGCTTTCTTT. Translation: CASSPSRVVNTEAFF. Variable domain in full (rest from reference TRBV28 and TRBJ1-1): DVKVTQSSRYLVKRTGEKVFLECVQDMDHENMFWYRQDPGLGLRLIYFSYDVKMKEKGDIPEGYSVSREKKERFSLILESASTNQTSMYLCASSPSRVVNTEAFFGQGTRLTVV.

In regard to this clonotype: A much larger clone differs from this one at a single base, so this may be a read error. This chain links TRBV2 with TRBJ1-4, with D possibly being TRBD1 (5 bases). The CDR3 has 13 amino acids. V was shortened by 8 bases and J by 5 bases, with 12 bases between the two germline ends. Germline V gene lookup returns CDR1 SNHLY and CDR2 FYNNEI. CDR3 in amino acids: CASQGGTNEKLFF. CDR3 sequence (DNA): TGTGCCAGCCAGGGAGGGACCAATGAAAAACTGTTTTTT.

In regard to this clonotype: This is likely an artifact of a read error, given a far larger clone one base away. This chain links TRBV6-5 with TRBJ2-1; no clear D gene. The V gene's germline CDR1 is MNHEY and CDR2 SVGAGI. V shed 5 bases and J shed 2 bases, with 13 bases lying between them. The CDR3 has 15 amino acids. The CDR3 DNA sequence: TGTGCCAGCAGTGAACTCGGAGCCACCTACAATGAGCAGTTCTTC. This codes for CASSELGATYNEQFF.

This clonotype was seen a few times. This may be a read error, as it is one base from a much larger clone. In this CDR3 the conserved last residue, phenylalanine or tryptophan, is missing, so a read error is likely. This chain uses TRBV12-3 or TRBV12-4 with TRBJ2-2; D may be TRBD1 or TRBD2 (5 bases each). This CDR3 contains 13 residues. The CDR3 here is CASILRGPGELFS. The CDR3 DNA follows: TGTGCCAGCATTTTACGGGGCCCCGGGGAGCTGTTTTCT.

The table lists this clonotype with many counts. This chain links TRBV5-1 with TRBJ1-1; D is uncertain. Per germline, CDR1 SGHRS and CDR2 YFSETQ. The V end lost 1 base, the J end lost 1 base, and 8 bases lay between the germline ends. This CDR3 region has 14 residues. In DNA form, the CDR3 reads TGCGCCAGCAGCTTGACCTCAGGGAACACTGAAGCTTTCTTT. As protein: CASSLTSGNTEAFF. Full variable domain (rest looked up from reference TRBV5-1 and TRBJ1-1): KAGVTQTPRYLIKTRGQQVTLSCSPISGHRSVSWYQQTPGQGLQFLFEYFSETQRNKGNFPGRFSGRQFSNSRSEMNVSTLELGDSALYLCASSLTSGNTEAFFGQGTRLTVV.

The chain employs TRBV24-1 and TRBJ1-5, with 7 bases that match TRBD1. Germline lookup yields CDR1 KGHDR and CDR2 SFDVKD. The trim removed 8 bases at V and 3 bases at J, leaving 9 bases unmatched. This CDR3 is built from 15 residues. For the CDR3, the DNA is TGTGCCACCATCCAGGGGGTGGGTTACAATCAGCCCCAGCATTTT. Translated: CATIQGVGYNQPQHF.

This clonotype was detected many times. This chain joins TRBV5-1 and TRBJ2-3; no definite D call. V shed 0 bases and J shed 0 bases, with 5 bases lying between them. From germline, CDR1 is SGHRS and CDR2 YFSETQ. The CDR3 totals 14 residues. CDR3 region: CASSLASSTDTQYF. In nucleotides, the CDR3 is TGCGCCAGCAGCTTGGCATCTAGCACAGATACGCAGTATTTT.

Points on this clonotype: A far larger clone is off by one base, so a read error is likely. The genes are TRBV6-2 or TRBV6-3 and TRBJ2-5; the D is unclear. The CDR3 contains 11 residues. Germline V gene lookup returns CDR1 MNHEY and CDR2 SVGEGT. CDR3 loop: CACSPGVIWFF. The CDR3 nucleotides read TGTGCCTGCAGCCCGGGTGTAATCTGGTTCTTC.